This is a list of T cell receptor beta chains from one sample in a study of CD8+CD57+ T cells in acquired aplastic anemia. TCRdb independently ran MiXCR on the reads; one entry per CDR3 protein. Seen here are fewer than 200,000 distinct CDR3 sequences, roughly 63% observed once, and the top ten hold 35% to 50%. The sequenced material came from sorted CD4+, CD8+, or CD8+CD57+ T cells (not recorded which) from PBMCs. These receptors were collected from a human donor in good health. CDR3s include the opening cysteine and the closing phenylalanine or tryptophan. A D gene is named only where the DNA matches it firmly. Part of the rows lack a size; the others show once, few, many or a class for expanded clones.

v_call	d_call	j_call	clone_size	cdr3_aa	cdr3_nt
TRBV19	TRBD2	TRBJ2-1	-	CASSYSGSSKNEQFF	TGTGCCAGTAGCTATAGCGGGAGTTCAAAGAATGAGCAGTTCTTC
TRBV7-2	-	TRBJ2-2	many	CASSSGSNTGELFF	TGTGCCAGCAGCTCCGGATCGAACACCGGGGAGCTGTTTTTT
TRBV7-8	-	TRBJ1-2	-	CASSSASPKVYGYTF	TGTGCCAGCAGCTCGGCTTCCCCCAAGGTATATGGCTACACCTTC
TRBV2	-	TRBJ1-3	-	CASSEWTGAGNTIYF	TGTGCCAGCAGTGAATGGACGGGTGCTGGAAACACCATATATTTT
TRBV5-1	-	TRBJ2-7	-	CASSTTAYEQYF	TGCGCCAGCAGCACGACAGCCTACGAGCAGTACTTC
TRBV10-3	-	TRBJ1-6	-	CASSGGVFSPLHF	TGTGCCTCCAGCGGAGGGGTGTTTTCACCCCTCCACTTT
TRBV7-9	-	TRBJ1-6	-	CASSSAGGQGGSPLHF	TGTGCCAGCAGCTCGGCGGGGGGTCAGGGAGGGTCACCCCTCCACTTT
TRBV19	-	TRBJ1-5	-	CASSIGYRVSQPQHF	TGTGCCAGTAGTATAGGATACAGGGTCAGTCAGCCCCAGCATTTT
TRBV4-1	TRBD1	TRBJ1-6	many	CASSHEDRDDSPLHF	TGCGCCAGCAGCCACGAGGACAGGGACGACTCACCCCTCCACTTT
TRBV10-3	TRBD1	TRBJ2-7	many	CAISESPTGLAYEQYF	TGTGCCATCAGTGAGTCCCCGACAGGGCTAGCCTACGAGCAGTACTTC
TRBV7-3	-	TRBJ2-3	many	CASSLLVSDTQYF	TGTGCCAGCAGCTTACTAGTCTCAGATACGCAGTATTTT
TRBV7-9	TRBD1	TRBJ2-5	-	CASSFPQGQETQYF	TGTGCCAGCAGCTTCCCACAGGGGCAAGAGACCCAGTACTTC
TRBV7-9	-	TRBJ1-4	many	CASSLEDPGSEKLFF	TGTGCCAGCAGCTTAGAGGACCCGGGGAGTGAAAAACTGTTTTTT
TRBV6-5	TRBD1	TRBJ2-7	-	CASSGPGQDYEQYF	TGTGCCAGCAGTGGGCCGGGACAGGACTACGAGCAGTACTTC